Given below is one T cell receptor beta chain in context. The target of this receptor is not known. Qualities for individual bases were not recorded, and no much larger clone is one base off. The data were taken from a study of OX40 agonist ivuxolimab in advanced cancers. About the full investigation: Ivuxolimab was an agonistic, fully human IgG2 monoclonal antibody directed against OX40 (CD134), a costimulatory receptor. The paper reports the monotherapy dose-escalation portion (N of about 54 patients) of the phase I ivuxolimab trial. Partial responses occurred in three dose-escalation patients, of whom one had hepatocellular carcinoma and two had cutaneous melanoma. Peripheral TCRbeta sequencing aimed to test whether ivuxolimab altered TCR sequence diversity and caused clonal T-cell expansion. The dose-escalation cohort was roughly 83% male with a mean age of roughly 62 years, ranging from 23 to 79. Patients were allowed to have had prior anti-PD-1, anti-PD-L1 or anti-CTLA-4 therapy, and 30% to 40% of the dose-escalation patients had previously received checkpoint inhibitors. Of the approximately 53 patients in dose escalation, about 20 had hepatocellular carcinoma, about 15 had melanoma, 9 had renal cell carcinoma and 9 had head and neck cancer. Intravenous ivuxolimab was administered to patients every 2 weeks at six dose levels: 0.01, 0.1, 0.3, 1.5, 3 and 10 mg/kg. The research as a whole found: Low levels of normalized T-cell clonal expansion were also shown by some nonresponding patients. After ivuxolimab, CD8+ T cells had more expanded clones than CD4+ T cells on average. In partial responders in the 0.1-3.0 mg/kg groups, normalized peripheral clonal expansion was found to be among the lowest, especially among CD8+ T cells. Which antigens the clonally expanded peripheral T cells were specific for was not determined. At doses of 0.1 to 3.0 mg/kg, clonal expansion of both CD4+ and CD8+ blood T cells was observed from baseline to week 6.

The CDR3 measures 12 amino acids from cysteine to phenylalanine. This entry keeps only the CDR3 DNA: 36 bases, framed from base 1. The germline V gene supplies CDR1 SGHTA and CDR2 FQGNSA. Between the V and J ends, shortened by 5 bases and 2 bases respectively, the junction contains 5 bases. Genomic DNA was extracted from sorted cells for sequencing of the TCRbeta CDR3 region. The immunoSEQ Assay was used to sequence the TCRbeta CDR3 regions. Not all clones reach the TCRdb copy of this immuneACCESS table, which keeps in-frame sequences only. Checked studies attribute under half of the gap to unresolved V genes and leave the rest unexplained. The sample yields about 90,000 clones; roughly 91% were counted once. The leading ten clones occupy roughly 0.32% of the sample. Patients with a history of autoimmune disease or receiving systemic immunosuppression were excluded from the trial. In every dose cohort, peripheral blood was drawn for TCR sequencing at baseline, cycle 4 day 1, and cycle 7 day 1. Samples were obtained from an open-label, multicenter, first-in-human phase I dose-escalation trial of ivuxolimab. Adults with locally advanced or metastatic melanoma, renal cell, hepatocellular, or head and neck squamous cell carcinoma were enrolled in the trial. Before TCR sequencing, CD4+ T cells and CD8+ T cells were sorted from peripheral blood as separate populations.

The TCR comes from an adult with an advanced solid tumor such as melanoma, head and neck, liver or kidney cancer. This specimen consisted of CD4+ or CD8+ T cells sorted from blood, obtained in a trial of the OX40 agonist ivuxolimab. The rearranged segments are TRBV7-2 and TRBJ2-3, with the D gene not confidently named. The nucleotides are TGTGCCAGCAGCCCCTACACAGATACGCAGTATTTT. Translated, it gives CASSPYTDTQYF.